Here is one TCR beta chain with its context. The entry originates in a study of T cell changes during pregnancy in multiple sclerosis. Profiled with immunoSEQ multiplex PCR; TCRdb holds only in-frame clones, not every one. This table has some 54,000 clones, roughly 94% appearing once. This CDR3 has 14 residues. Trimming removed 2 bases at V and 6 bases at J, with 14 bases between. Germline V gene data show CDR1 as MDHEN and CDR2 as SYDVKM. The sequence was collected from a female donor with multiple sclerosis, enrolled in a pregnancy study. The genes are TRBV28 and TRBJ2-7, with D possibly matching TRBD2 (5 bases). The sample consisted of CD8+ T cells from peripheral blood mononuclear cells, taken in the third trimester of pregnancy. As DNA, the CDR3 is TGTGCCAGCAGTTTAACCGCGGGTGTAGCCGAGCAGTACTTC. Translation: CASSLTAGVAEQYF. Using reference TRBV28 and TRBJ2-7 for the parts outside the CDR3, the full variable domain is DVKVTQSSRYLVKRTGEKVFLECVQDMDHENMFWYRQDPGLGLRLIYFSYDVKMKEKGDIPEGYSVSREKKERFSLILESASTNQTSMYLCASSLTAGVAEQYFGPGTRLTVT.